This is a list of T cell receptor beta chains from one sample in a study of T cell responses to AZD1222 COVID-19 vaccine. Data came from immunoSEQ multiplex PCR; TCRdb stores just in-frame clones and leaves some out. This sample has around 120,000 clones, with more than 90% found just once. The sequencing here drew on peripheral blood, taken on day 0 of AZD1222 vaccination. The receptors here all came from an adult in good health. Each CDR3 is given with its conserved first and last residue. The order of the fields is clone size, J gene, D gene, V gene, CDR3 DNA, CDR3 protein. A D gene is named only where the DNA matches it firmly. Some rows mark clone size as missing; the rest say once, few, many or name a class of expanded clone.

>-|TRBJ2-1|-|TRBV12-3/TRBV12-4
TGTGCCAGCAGAGACAGCTCCTACAATGAGCAGTTCTTC
CASRDSSYNEQFF
>-|TRBJ1-2|-|TRBV20-1
TGCAGTGCTAGTTCTCACTATGGCTACACCTTC
CSASSHYGYTF
>-|TRBJ2-3|-|TRBV5-4
TGTGCCAGCAGCTCATGGAGATCAGATACGCAGTATTTT
CASSSWRSDTQYF
>-|TRBJ2-1|TRBD1|TRBV30
TGTGCCTGGAGTACGGGACAGAGCTCCTACAATGAGCAGTTCTTC
CAWSTGQSSYNEQFF
>-|TRBJ2-3|-|TRBV5-4
TGTGCCAGCAGCCCCGAAAGGGCGGGAGATACGCAGTATTTT
CASSPERAGDTQYF
>few|TRBJ1-1|-|TRBV29-1
TGCAGCGTACCTGCGACAGGTAACACTGAAGCTTTCTTT
CSVPATGNTEAFF
>-|TRBJ2-1|-|TRBV2
TGTGCCAGCAGTGGACCTTTTGAAGGCAATGAGCAGTTCTTC
CASSGPFEGNEQFF
>-|TRBJ2-3|-|TRBV2
TGTGCCAGCAGGCGGGACTTCCTCTCCAACACAGATACGCAGTATTTT
CASRRDFLSNTDTQYF
>-|TRBJ2-7|TRBD2|TRBV29-1
TGCAGCGCCAACGGGGGGGCCTACGAGCAGTACTTC
CSANGGAYEQYF
>-|TRBJ1-3|-|TRBV7-2
TGTGCCAGCAGCTTAGGACCTAACTCTGGAAACACCATATATTTT
CASSLGPNSGNTIYF
>-|TRBJ1-2|TRBD1|TRBV5-4
TGTGCCAGCAGCTCCGGACAGGACTATGGCTACACCTTC
CASSSGQDYGYTF
>-|TRBJ1-2|-|TRBV6-5
TGTGCCAGCAGTTCCGGACCTAGTGGTTATGGCTACACCTTC
CASSSGPSGYGYTF
>-|TRBJ1-6|-|TRBV5-1
TGCGCCAGCAGCTTGGGACTTCCGGGACACCATAATTCACCCCTCCACTTT
CASSLGLPGHHNSPLHF
>-|TRBJ2-1|-|TRBV9
TGTGCCAGCAGCGCCTACGGTAATGAGCAGTTCTTC
CASSAYGNEQFF
>-|TRBJ1-6|-|TRBV5-6
TGTGCCAGCAGCTTTACGGGGTCGGGAAATTCACCCCTCCACTTT
CASSFTGSGNSPLHF
>-|TRBJ2-5|TRBD2|TRBV6-5
TGTGCCAGCAGGGCGGGAGTGGGGGAGACCCAGTACTTC
CASRAGVGETQYF
>-|TRBJ2-7|TRBD2|TRBV2
TGTGCCAGCAGTGAGTTACGACTAGCGGAACCCTACGAGCAGTACTTC
CASSELRLAEPYEQYF
>once|TRBJ1-4|-|TRBV19
TGTGCCAGTAGTTCCTACACATCAAGGAAAGAAAAACTGTTTTTT
CASSSYTSRKEKLFF
>-|TRBJ2-3|-|TRBV7-2
TGTGCCAGCAGCTTACTGGGCACAGATACGCAGTATTTT
CASSLLGTDTQYF
>once|TRBJ2-7|TRBD1|TRBV2
TGTGCCAGCAGTGAACCCGCAGGGGGCCTGATAGACGAGCAGTACTTC
CASSEPAGGLIDEQYF
>-|TRBJ2-2|-|TRBV12-5
TGTGCTAGTGCCCAAAGGACAGATAACACCGGGGAGCTGTTTTTT
CASAQRTDNTGELFF
>-|TRBJ2-5|-|TRBV6-2/TRBV6-3
TGTGCCAGCAGTCGGACAGTTTACCAAGAGACCCAGTACTTC
CASSRTVYQETQYF
>-|TRBJ2-5|TRBD1|TRBV18
TGTGCCAGCTCACCACTGACAGGGAAAGAGACCCAGTACTTC
CASSPLTGKETQYF
>-|TRBJ1-2|-|TRBV6-1
TGTGCCAGCAGTGAAGGGGTAGGCTATGGCTACACCTTC
CASSEGVGYGYTF
>-|TRBJ2-7|TRBD1|TRBV25-1
TGTGCCAGCAGTGAATATATCGGGACCGCAGGGGGAGCAGTATACTTC
CASSEYIGTAGGAVYF
>-|TRBJ1-6|-|TRBV5-8
TGTGCCAGCAGCTTCATTCCGGGTTCACCCCTCCACTTT
CASSFIPGSPLHF
>once|TRBJ1-2|TRBD1|TRBV6-5
TGTGCCAGCAGGCCGACAGGGGACTACTATGGCTACACCTTC
CASRPTGDYYGYTF
>-|TRBJ1-1|-|TRBV2
TGTGCCAGCAGATCCTCATCTGGAGGCACTGAAGCTTTCTTT
CASRSSSGGTEAFF
>-|TRBJ1-5|-|TRBV5-5
TGTGCCAGCAGCCGTTCGGGGGGCGTAAGCAATCAGCCCCAGCATTTT
CASSRSGGVSNQPQHF
>-|TRBJ2-5|TRBD2|TRBV2
TGTGCCAGTCGACTAGCTGAGTGGCAAGAGACCCAGTACTTC
CASRLAEWQETQYF
>-|TRBJ1-2|-|TRBV6-1
TGTGCCAGCAGTGAAGGGATCGTTGGGGGCTACACCTTC
CASSEGIVGGYTF
>-|TRBJ2-5|-|TRBV5-1
TGCGCCAGCAGCTTGGGCACTATACAAGAGACCCAGTACTTC
CASSLGTIQETQYF
>-|TRBJ2-7|-|TRBV7-3
TGTGCCAGCAGTCCATGGGCCCTCTACGAGCAGTACTTC
CASSPWALYEQYF
>-|TRBJ1-1|-|TRBV30
TGTGCTTCCCAAAGGGACGGAGCTTTCTTT
CASQRDGAFF
>-|TRBJ1-5|-|TRBV7-2
TGTGCCAGCAGCTTTACCGGGTCAACCAATCAGCCCCAGCATTTT
CASSFTGSTNQPQHF
>once|TRBJ2-5|-|TRBV7-2
TGTGCCAGCAGCTTCGGGTCCCAAGAGACCCAGTACTTC
CASSFGSQETQYF
>-|TRBJ2-7|-|TRBV28
TGTGCCAGCGGTCCCCAGGACGAGCAGTACTTC
CASGPQDEQYF
>-|TRBJ1-5|-|TRBV19
TGTGCCAGTAGTATAGTGGGACTACTAAATCAGCCCCAGCATTTT
CASSIVGLLNQPQHF
>-|TRBJ2-3|TRBD2|TRBV25-1
TGTGCCACCAAAAGGCGGGAGATGACAGATACGCAGTATTTT
CATKRREMTDTQYF
>medium-sized|TRBJ2-7|TRBD1|TRBV7-9
TGTGCCAGCAGCCCGACAGGGGGCAGCTACGAGCAGTACTTC
CASSPTGGSYEQYF
>-|TRBJ2-2|-|TRBV30
TGTGCCTGGATCAATCAGAACACCGGGGAGCTGTTTTTT
CAWINQNTGELFF